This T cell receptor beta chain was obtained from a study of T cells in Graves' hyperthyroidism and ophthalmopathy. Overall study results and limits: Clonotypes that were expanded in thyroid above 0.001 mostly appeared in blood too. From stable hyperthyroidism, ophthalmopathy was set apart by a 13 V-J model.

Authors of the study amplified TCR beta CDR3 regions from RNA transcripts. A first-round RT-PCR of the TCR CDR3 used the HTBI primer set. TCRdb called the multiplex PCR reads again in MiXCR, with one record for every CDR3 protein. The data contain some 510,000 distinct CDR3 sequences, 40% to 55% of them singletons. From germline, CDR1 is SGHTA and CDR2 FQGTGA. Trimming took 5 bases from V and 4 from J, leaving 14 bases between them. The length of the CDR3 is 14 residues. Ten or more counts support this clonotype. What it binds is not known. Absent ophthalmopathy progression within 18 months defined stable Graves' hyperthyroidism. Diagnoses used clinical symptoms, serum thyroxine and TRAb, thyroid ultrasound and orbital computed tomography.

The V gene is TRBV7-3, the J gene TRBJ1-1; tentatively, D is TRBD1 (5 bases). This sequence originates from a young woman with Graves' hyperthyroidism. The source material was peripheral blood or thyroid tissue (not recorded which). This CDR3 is CASSIGREGTEAFF. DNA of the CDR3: TGTGCCAGCAGCATAGGCAGGGAGGGCACTGAAGCTTTCTTT.